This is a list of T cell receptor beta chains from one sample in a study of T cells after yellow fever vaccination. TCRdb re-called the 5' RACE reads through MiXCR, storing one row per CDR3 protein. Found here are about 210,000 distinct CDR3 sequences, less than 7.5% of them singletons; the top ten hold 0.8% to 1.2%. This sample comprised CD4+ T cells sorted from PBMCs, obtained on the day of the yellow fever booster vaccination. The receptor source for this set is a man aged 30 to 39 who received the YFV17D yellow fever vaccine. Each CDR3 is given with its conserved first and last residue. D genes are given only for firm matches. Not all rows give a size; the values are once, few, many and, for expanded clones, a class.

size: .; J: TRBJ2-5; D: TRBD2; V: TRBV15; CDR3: CATSRDVAGGETQYF; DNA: TGTGCCACCAGCAGAGATGTAGCGGGAGGGGAGACCCAGTACTTC
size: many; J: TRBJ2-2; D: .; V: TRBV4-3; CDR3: CASSQGGGQGTGELFF; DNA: TGCGCCAGCAGCCAAGGAGGGGGTCAGGGGACCGGGGAGCTGTTTTTT
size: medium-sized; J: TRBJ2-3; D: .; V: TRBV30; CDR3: CAWSGVTTDTQYF; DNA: TGTGCCTGGAGTGGCGTAACCACAGATACGCAGTATTTT
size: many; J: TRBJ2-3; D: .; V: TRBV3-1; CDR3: CASSPLHYSPDTQYF; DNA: TGTGCCAGCAGCCCTCTACACTATAGCCCAGATACGCAGTATTTT
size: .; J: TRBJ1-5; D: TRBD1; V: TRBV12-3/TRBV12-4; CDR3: CAISFDRAGGSYSNQPQHF; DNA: TGTGCCATCAGTTTCGACAGGGCAGGGGGATCTTATAGCAATCAGCCCCAGCATTTT
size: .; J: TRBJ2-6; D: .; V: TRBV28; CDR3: CASSSGGLGGANVLTF; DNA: TGTGCCAGCAGTTCAGGCGGACTAGGGGGGGCGAACGTCCTGACTTTC
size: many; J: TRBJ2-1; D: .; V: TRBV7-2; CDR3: CASSLGSGLTNEQFF; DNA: TGTGCCAGCAGCTTAGGTAGTGGGCTCACGAATGAGCAGTTCTTC
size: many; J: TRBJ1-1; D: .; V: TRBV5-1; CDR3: CASSLAYRREQAFF; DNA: TGCGCCAGCAGCTTGGCCTATAGACGGGAACAAGCTTTCTTT
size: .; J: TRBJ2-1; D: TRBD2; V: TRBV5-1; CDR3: CASSLTLAGENEQFF; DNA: TGCGCCAGCAGCTTGACTCTAGCGGGAGAAAATGAGCAGTTCTTC
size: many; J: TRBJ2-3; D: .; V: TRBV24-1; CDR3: CATSGVYPDTQYF; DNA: TGTGCCACCAGTGGCGTTTACCCAGATACGCAGTATTTT
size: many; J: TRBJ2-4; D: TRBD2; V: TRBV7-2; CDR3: CASSSGSGGKNIQYF; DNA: TGTGCCAGCAGCTCAGGGTCCGGGGGGAAAAACATTCAGTACTTC
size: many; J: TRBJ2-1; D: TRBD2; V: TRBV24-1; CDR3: CATEAGRGLFYNEQFF; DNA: TGTGCCACCGAAGCGGGGCGGGGCCTATTCTACAATGAGCAGTTCTTC
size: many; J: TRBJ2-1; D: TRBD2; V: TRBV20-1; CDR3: CSARGTSDSYNEQFF; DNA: TGCAGTGCAAGAGGGACTAGCGACTCCTACAATGAGCAGTTCTTC
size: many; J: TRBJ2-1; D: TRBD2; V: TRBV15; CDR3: CATSRDGSGLVDEQFF; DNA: TGTGCCACCAGCAGAGATGGTTCGGGACTAGTTGATGAGCAGTTCTTC
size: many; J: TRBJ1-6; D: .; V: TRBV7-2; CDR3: CASSNPTGHSPLHF; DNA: TGTGCCAGCAGCAACCCGACGGGTCATTCACCCCTCCACTTT
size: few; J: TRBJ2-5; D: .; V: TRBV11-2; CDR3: CASSYPGPGTQYF; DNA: TGTGCCAGCAGCTACCCGGGCCCTGGGACCCAGTACTTC
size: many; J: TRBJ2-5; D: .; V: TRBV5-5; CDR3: CASSFLGGTGETQYF; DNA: TGTGCCAGCAGCTTCCTTGGCGGGACGGGGGAGACCCAGTACTTC
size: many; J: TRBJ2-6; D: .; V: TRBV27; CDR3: CASTYDSGANVLTF; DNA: TGTGCCAGCACATATGACTCTGGGGCCAACGTCCTGACTTTC
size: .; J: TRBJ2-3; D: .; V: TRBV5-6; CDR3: CASSSGLQGEGTDTQYF; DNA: TGTGCCAGCAGCTCCGGGCTACAGGGAGAAGGCACAGATACGCAGTATTTT
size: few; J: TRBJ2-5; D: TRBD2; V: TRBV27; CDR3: CASSPRWREDPRETQYF; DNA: TGTGCCAGCAGTCCACGGTGGCGGGAGGATCCCCGGGAGACCCAGTACTTC
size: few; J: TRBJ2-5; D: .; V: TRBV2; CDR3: CASRRAETQYF; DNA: TGTGCCAGCAGAAGGGCAGAGACCCAGTACTTC
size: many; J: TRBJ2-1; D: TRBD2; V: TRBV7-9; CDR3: CASSPGTSGNYNEQFF; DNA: TGTGCCAGCAGCCCCGGGACTAGCGGGAACTACAATGAGCAGTTCTTC
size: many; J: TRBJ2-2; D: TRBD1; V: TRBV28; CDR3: CASSILTGTDDTGELFF; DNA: TGTGCCAGCAGTATACTCACCGGGACAGACGACACCGGGGAGCTGTTTTTT
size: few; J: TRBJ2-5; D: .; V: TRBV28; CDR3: CASNPGSLGRETQYF; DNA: TGTGCCAGCAACCCAGGGTCGCTAGGTCGGGAGACCCAGTACTTC
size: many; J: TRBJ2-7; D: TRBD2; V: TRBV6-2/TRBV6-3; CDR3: CASQRESYEQYF; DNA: TGTGCCAGCCAGCGGGAATCCTACGAGCAGTACTTC
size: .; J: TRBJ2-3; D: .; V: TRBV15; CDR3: CATSNRGTADTQYF; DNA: TGTGCCACCAGCAACCGGGGTACGGCAGATACGCAGTATTTT
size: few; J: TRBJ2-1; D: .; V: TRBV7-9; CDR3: CASARVDEQFF; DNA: TGTGCCTCAGCGCGGGTTGATGAGCAGTTCTTC
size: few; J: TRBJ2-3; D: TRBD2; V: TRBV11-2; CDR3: CASTRLAGGTAYGDTQYF; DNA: TGTGCCAGCACCCGACTAGCGGGAGGCACCGCTTACGGGGATACGCAGTATTTT
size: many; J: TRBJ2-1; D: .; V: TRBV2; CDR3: CASRMAGIYNEQFF; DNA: TGTGCCAGCAGGATGGCGGGTATCTACAATGAGCAGTTCTTC
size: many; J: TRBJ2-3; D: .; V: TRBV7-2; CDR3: CASVTHGAADTQYF; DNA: TGTGCCAGCGTGACGCACGGGGCTGCAGATACGCAGTATTTT
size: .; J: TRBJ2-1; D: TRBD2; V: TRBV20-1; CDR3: CCARRPGLAGGGLYNEQFF; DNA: TGCTGTGCTAGGCGCCCGGGACTAGCGGGAGGGGGCCTATACAATGAGCAGTTCTTC
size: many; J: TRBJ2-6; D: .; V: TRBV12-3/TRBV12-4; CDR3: CASSAAGANVLTF; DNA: TGTGCCAGCAGTGCTGCGGGGGCCAACGTCCTGACTTTC
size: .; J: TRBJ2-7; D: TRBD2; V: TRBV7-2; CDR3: CASSKRESYEHYF; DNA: TGTGCCAGCAGCAAGCGGGAGTCTTACGAGCACTACTTC
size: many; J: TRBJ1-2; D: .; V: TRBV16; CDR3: CASSSNRNNYGYTF; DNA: TGTGCCAGCAGCTCGAACAGGAATAACTATGGCTACACCTTC